This entry lists 3 T cell receptor beta chains sequenced from one sample in a study of identical twins. TCRdb passed the 5' RACE reads through MiXCR, listing each CDR3 protein once. The sample has 15,000 to 20,000 distinct CDR3 sequences, around 70% seen once. Material for sequencing was memory (CD45RO+) T cells sorted from blood. The receptors shown here come from a woman aged 18-29 years in good health. This table probably holds off-target reads from a library built for another chain.

V and J are TRBV29-1 and TRBJ2-2; no definite D call. V lost 7 bases to trimming and J lost 4 bases, with 10 bases between them. Germline CDR1 SQVTM, CDR2 ANQGSEA. The CDR3 spans 12 residues. The CDR3 protein is CSGRTATGELFF. CDR3 coding DNA: TGCAGCGGACGGACGGCCACCGGGGAGCTGTTTTTT.

The table lists this clonotype with a count of one. The chain joins TRBV7-8 to TRBJ2-3; D is unresolved. Trimming cost V 1 base and J 10 bases, with 6 bases left between them. The CDR3 covers 11 residues. CDR1 and CDR2 (germline): SGHVS, FQNEAQ. In DNA, the CDR3 is TGTGCCAGCAGCTTAGAGGGATCGCAGTATTTT. Translation: CASSLEGSQYF. Looking up the rest from reference TRBV7-8 and TRBJ2-3 gives the full variable domain: GAGVSQSPRYKVAKRGQDVALRCDPISGHVSLFWYQQALGQGPEFLTYFQNEAQLDKSGLPSDRFFAERPEGSVSTLKIQRTQQEDSAVYLCASSLEGSQYFGPGTRLTVL.

The rearrangement links TRBV28 to TRBJ1-6; 7 nucleotides line up with TRBD1. V lost 4 bases and J lost 4; bases outside the gene matches: 4. The CDR3 contains 15 residues. From germline, CDR1 is MDHEN and CDR2 SYDVKM. CDR3 sequence: CASSSSTGYNSPLHF. The CDR3 coding sequence is TGTGCCAGCAGTTCCTCGACAGGGTATAATTCACCCCTCCACTTT.